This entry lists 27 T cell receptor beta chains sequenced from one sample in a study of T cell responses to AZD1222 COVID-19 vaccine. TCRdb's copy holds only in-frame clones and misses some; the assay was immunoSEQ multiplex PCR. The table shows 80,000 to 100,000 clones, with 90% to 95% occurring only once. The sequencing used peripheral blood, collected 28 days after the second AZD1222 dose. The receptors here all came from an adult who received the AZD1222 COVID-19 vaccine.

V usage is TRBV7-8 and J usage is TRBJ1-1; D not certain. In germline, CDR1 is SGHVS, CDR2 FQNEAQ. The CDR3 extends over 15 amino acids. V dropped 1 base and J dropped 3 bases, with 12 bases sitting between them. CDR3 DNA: TGTGCCAGCAGCTTAGGAGGGATGATTGACACTGAAGCTTTCTTT. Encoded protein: CASSLGGMIDTEAFF.

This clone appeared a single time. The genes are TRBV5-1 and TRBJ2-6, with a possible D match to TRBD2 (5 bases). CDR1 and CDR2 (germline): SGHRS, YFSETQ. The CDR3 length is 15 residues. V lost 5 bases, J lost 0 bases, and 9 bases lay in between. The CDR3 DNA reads TGCGCCAGCAGGAGGGTCATCTCTGGGGCCAACGTCCTGACTTTC. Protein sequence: CASRRVISGANVLTF.

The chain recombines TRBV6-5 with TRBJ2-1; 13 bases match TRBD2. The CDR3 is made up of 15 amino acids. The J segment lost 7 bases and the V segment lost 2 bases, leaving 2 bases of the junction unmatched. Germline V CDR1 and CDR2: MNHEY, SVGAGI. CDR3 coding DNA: TGTGCCAGCAGTTACAGGACTAGCGGGAGAAATGAGCAGTTCTTC. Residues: CASSYRTSGRNEQFF.

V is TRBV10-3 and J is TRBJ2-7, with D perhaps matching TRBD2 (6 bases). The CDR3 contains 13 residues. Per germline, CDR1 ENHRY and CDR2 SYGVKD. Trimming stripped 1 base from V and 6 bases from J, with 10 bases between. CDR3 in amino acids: CAISELPGAEQYF. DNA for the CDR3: TGTGCCATCAGTGAGTTACCGGGAGCCGAGCAGTACTTC.

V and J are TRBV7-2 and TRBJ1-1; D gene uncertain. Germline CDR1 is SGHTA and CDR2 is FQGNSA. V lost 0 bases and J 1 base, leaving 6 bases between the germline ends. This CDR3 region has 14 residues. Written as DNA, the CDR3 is TGTGCCAGCAGCTTAGCAAGGCCGAACACTGAAGCTTTCTTT. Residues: CASSLARPNTEAFF.

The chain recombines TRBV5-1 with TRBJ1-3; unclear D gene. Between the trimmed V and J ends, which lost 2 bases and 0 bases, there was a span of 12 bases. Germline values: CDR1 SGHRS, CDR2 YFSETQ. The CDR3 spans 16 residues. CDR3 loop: CASSFTDAASGNTIYF. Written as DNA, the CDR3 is TGCGCCAGCAGCTTCACGGATGCCGCCTCTGGAAACACCATATATTTT.

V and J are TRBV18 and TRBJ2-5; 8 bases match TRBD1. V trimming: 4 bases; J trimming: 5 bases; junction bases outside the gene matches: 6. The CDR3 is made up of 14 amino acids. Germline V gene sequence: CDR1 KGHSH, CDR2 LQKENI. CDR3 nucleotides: TGTGCCAGCTCACTTGACAGGGGCCAGGAGACCCAGTACTTC. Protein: CASSLDRGQETQYF.

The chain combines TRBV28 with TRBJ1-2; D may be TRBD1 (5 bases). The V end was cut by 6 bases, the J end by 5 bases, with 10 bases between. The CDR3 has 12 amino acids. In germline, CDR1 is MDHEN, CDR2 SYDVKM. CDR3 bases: TGTGCCAGCAGGGAGGGGAAGTATGGCTACACCTTC. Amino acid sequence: CASREGKYGYTF.

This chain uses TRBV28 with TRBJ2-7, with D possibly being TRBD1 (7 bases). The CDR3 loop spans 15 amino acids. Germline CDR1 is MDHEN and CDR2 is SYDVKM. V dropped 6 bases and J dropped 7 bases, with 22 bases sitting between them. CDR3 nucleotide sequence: TGTGCCAGCAGCCACGGACAGGAGGGGGGTTGGGAGCAGTACTTC. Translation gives CASSHGQEGGWEQYF.

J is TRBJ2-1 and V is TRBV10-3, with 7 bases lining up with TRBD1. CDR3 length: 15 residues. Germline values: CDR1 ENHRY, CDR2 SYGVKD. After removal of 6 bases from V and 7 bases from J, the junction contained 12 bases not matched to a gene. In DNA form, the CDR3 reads TGTGCCATCAGGCAGGACAGGCCTCACGGGAATGAGCAGTTCTTC. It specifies CAIRQDRPHGNEQFF.

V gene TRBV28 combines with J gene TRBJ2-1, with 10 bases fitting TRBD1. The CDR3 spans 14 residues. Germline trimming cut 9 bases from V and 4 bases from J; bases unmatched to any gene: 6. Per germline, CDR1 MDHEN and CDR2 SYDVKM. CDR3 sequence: CASFGQGEYNEQFF. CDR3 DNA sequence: TGTGCCAGTTTCGGACAGGGGGAATACAATGAGCAGTTCTTC.

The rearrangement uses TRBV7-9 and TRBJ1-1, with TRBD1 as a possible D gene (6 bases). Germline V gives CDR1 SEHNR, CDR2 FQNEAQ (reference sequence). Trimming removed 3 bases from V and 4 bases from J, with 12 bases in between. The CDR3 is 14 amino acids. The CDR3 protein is CASSFSEGGTEAFF. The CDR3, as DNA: TGTGCCAGCAGCTTTTCCGAAGGGGGCACTGAAGCTTTCTTT.

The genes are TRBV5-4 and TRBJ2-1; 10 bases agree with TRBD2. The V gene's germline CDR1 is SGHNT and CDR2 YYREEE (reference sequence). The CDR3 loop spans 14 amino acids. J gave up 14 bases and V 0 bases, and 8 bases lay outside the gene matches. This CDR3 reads CASSLETSGPLKFF. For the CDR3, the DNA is TGTGCCAGCAGCTTGGAGACTAGCGGGCCCCTTAAGTTCTTC.

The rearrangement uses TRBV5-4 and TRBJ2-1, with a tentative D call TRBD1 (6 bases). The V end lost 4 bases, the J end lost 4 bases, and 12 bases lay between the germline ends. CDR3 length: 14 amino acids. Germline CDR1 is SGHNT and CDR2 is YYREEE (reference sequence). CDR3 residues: CASSIRTAYNEQFF. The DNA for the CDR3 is TGTGCCAGCAGCATTCGGACAGCTTACAATGAGCAGTTCTTC.

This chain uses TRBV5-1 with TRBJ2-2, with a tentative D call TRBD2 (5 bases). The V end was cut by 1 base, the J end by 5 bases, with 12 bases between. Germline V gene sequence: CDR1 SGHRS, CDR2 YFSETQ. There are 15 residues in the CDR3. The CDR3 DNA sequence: TGCGCCAGCAGCTTGCCTAGCATGGGGACCGGGGAGCTGTTTTTT. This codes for CASSLPSMGTGELFF.

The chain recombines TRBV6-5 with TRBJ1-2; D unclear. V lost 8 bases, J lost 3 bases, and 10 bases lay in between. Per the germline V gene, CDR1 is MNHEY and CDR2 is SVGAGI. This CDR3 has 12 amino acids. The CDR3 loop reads CASLDGDYGYTF. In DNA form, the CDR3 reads TGTGCCAGCCTTGACGGCGACTATGGCTACACCTTC.

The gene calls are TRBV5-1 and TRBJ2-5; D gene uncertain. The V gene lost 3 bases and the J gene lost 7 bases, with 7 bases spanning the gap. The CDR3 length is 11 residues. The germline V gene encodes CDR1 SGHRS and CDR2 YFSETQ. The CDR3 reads CASSSFGTQYF. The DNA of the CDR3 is TGCGCCAGCAGCTCGTTTGGGACCCAGTACTTC.

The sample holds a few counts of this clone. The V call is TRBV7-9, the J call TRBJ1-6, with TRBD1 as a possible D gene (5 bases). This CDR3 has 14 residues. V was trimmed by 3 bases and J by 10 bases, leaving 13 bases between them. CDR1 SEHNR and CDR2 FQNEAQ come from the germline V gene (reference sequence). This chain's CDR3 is CASSLGDPLSPLHF. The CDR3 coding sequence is TGTGCCAGCAGCTTGGGGGACCCCCTCTCACCCCTCCACTTT.

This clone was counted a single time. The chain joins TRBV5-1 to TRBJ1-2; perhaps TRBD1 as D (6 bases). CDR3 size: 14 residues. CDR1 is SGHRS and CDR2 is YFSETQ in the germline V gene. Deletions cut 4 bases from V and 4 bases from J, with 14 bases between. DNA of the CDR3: TGCGCCAGCAGCGCCGACAGGTCCGGCTATGGCTACACCTTC. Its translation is CASSADRSGYGYTF.

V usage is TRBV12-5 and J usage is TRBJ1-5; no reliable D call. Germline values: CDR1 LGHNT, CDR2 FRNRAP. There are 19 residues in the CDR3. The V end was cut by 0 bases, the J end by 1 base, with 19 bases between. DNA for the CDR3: TGTGCTAGTGGTTTGGTACGGAGTCGTTTTTTGGTGAGCAATCAGCCCCAGCATTTT. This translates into CASGLVRSRFLVSNQPQHF.

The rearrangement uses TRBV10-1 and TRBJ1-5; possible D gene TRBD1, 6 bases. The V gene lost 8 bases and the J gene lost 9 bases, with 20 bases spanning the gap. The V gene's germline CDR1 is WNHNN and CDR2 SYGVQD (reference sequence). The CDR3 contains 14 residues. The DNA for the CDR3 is TGCGCCAGCTTCCGTACAGGGCCCTCCGGGCCCCAGCATTTT. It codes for CASFRTGPSGPQHF.

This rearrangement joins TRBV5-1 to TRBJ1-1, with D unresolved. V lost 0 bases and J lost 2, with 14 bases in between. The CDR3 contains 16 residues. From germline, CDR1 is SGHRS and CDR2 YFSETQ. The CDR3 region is CASSLEDADPNTEAFF. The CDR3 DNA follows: TGCGCCAGCAGCTTGGAAGACGCAGACCCAAACACTGAAGCTTTCTTT.

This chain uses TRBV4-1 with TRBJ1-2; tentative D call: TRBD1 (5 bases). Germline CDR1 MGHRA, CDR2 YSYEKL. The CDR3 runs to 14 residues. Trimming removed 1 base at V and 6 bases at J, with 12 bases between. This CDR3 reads CASSQVGGVDGYTF. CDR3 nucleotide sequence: TGCGCCAGCAGCCAAGTCGGGGGGGTCGATGGCTACACCTTC.

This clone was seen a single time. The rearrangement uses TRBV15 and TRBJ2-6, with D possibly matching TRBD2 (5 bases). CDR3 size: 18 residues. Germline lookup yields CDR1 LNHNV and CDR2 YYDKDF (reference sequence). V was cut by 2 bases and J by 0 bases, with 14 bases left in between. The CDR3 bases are TGTGCCACCAGCAGACCGGCGGGCGGGTTCTCTGGGGCCAACGTCCTGACTTTC. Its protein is CATSRPAGGFSGANVLTF.

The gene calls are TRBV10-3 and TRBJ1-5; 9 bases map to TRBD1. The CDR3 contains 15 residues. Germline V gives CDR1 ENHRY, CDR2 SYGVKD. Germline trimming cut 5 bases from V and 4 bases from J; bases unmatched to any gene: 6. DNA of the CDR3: TGTGCCATCAGTCCCGGGACAGGGACGAATCAGCCCCAGCATTTT. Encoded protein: CAISPGTGTNQPQHF.

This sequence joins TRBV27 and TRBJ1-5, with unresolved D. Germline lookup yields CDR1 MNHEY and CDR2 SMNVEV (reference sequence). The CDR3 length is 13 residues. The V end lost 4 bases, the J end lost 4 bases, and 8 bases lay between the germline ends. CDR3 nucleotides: TGTGCCAGCAGTTCTAGGGATAATCAGCCCCAGCATTTT. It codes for CASSSRDNQPQHF.

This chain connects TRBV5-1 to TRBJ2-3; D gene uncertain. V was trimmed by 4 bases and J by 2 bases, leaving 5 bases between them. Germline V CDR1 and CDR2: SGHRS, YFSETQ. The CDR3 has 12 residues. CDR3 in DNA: TGCGCCAGCAGCATCCACACAGATACGCAGTATTTT. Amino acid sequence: CASSIHTDTQYF.